This is a list of T cell receptor beta chains from one sample in a study of T cell responses to AZD1222 COVID-19 vaccine. Measured with immunoSEQ multiplex PCR; TCRdb has only the in-frame clones, and not every one. Among some 120,000 clones listed, about 89% were seen once. This material consisted of peripheral blood, taken on day 0 of MenACWY control vaccination. The source is an adult in good health. The CDR3 runs from the conserved cysteine through the conserved F or W. D genes are given only for firm matches. Clone size appears in some rows only: once, few, many, or a class for an expanded clone.

v_gene: TRBV4-1
abundance: NA
d_gene: TRBD1
j_gene: TRBJ1-4
CDR3nt: TGCGCCAGCAGCCAAATACAGGGGAAGGGGTTTGCAACTAATGAAAAACTGTTTTTT
CDR3aa: CASSQIQGKGFATNEKLFF

v_gene: TRBV11-3
abundance: NA
d_gene: NA
j_gene: TRBJ1-2
CDR3nt: TGTGCCAGCAGCTTAGAAGGACTGCGGGCGTATAACTATGGCTACACCTTC
CDR3aa: CASSLEGLRAYNYGYTF

v_gene: TRBV27
abundance: NA
d_gene: TRBD1
j_gene: TRBJ2-7
CDR3nt: TGTGCCAGCAGTTTATCCGGGACAGGGTCGTACGAGCAGTACTTC
CDR3aa: CASSLSGTGSYEQYF

v_gene: TRBV19
abundance: NA
d_gene: TRBD1
j_gene: TRBJ1-1
CDR3nt: TGTGCCAGTAGTGCGGACAGGGGTGCTGAAGCTTTCTTT
CDR3aa: CASSADRGAEAFF

v_gene: TRBV27
abundance: NA
d_gene: NA
j_gene: TRBJ2-1
CDR3nt: TGTGCCAGCTTGGGGCGAGGGGGAGTTGGATACAATGAGCAGTTCTTC
CDR3aa: CASLGRGGVGYNEQFF

v_gene: TRBV9
abundance: NA
d_gene: NA
j_gene: TRBJ2-1
CDR3nt: TGTGCCAGCAGCGTAGGTTTACCAAGGGGGGGCCATGAGCAGTTCTTC
CDR3aa: CASSVGLPRGGHEQFF

v_gene: TRBV29-1
abundance: NA
d_gene: TRBD1
j_gene: TRBJ1-1
CDR3nt: TGCAGCGGCGACAGGGGTACGGGGGACACTGAAGCTTTCTTT
CDR3aa: CSGDRGTGDTEAFF

v_gene: TRBV11-3
abundance: NA
d_gene: NA
j_gene: TRBJ2-1
CDR3nt: TGTGCCAGCACGTTTCAGGGTACGATTGAGCAGTTCTTC
CDR3aa: CASTFQGTIEQFF

v_gene: TRBV5-4
abundance: NA
d_gene: NA
j_gene: TRBJ1-3
CDR3nt: TGTGCCAGCAGCTTGGCCAATGGGTTGGCTGGAAACACCATATATTTT
CDR3aa: CASSLANGLAGNTIYF

v_gene: TRBV6-6
abundance: NA
d_gene: NA
j_gene: TRBJ1-4
CDR3nt: TGTGCCATCCGGACCGACGAAAAACTGTTTTTT
CDR3aa: CAIRTDEKLFF

v_gene: TRBV7-9
abundance: once
d_gene: NA
j_gene: TRBJ1-1
CDR3nt: TGTGCCAGCAGCCCCCTTACCTTGAACACTGAAGCTTTCTTT
CDR3aa: CASSPLTLNTEAFF

v_gene: TRBV30
abundance: NA
d_gene: NA
j_gene: TRBJ2-3
CDR3nt: TGTGCCTGCCCTTCAGGAGCAGATACGCAGTATTTT
CDR3aa: CACPSGADTQYF

v_gene: TRBV3-1/TRBV3-2
abundance: NA
d_gene: NA
j_gene: TRBJ1-5
CDR3nt: TGTGCCAGCAGCCATGATGTCAATCAGCCCCAGCATTTT
CDR3aa: CASSHDVNQPQHF

v_gene: TRBV28
abundance: few
d_gene: NA
j_gene: TRBJ2-1
CDR3nt: TGTGCCAGCAGTGTGGACAGATACAATGAGCAGTTCTTC
CDR3aa: CASSVDRYNEQFF

v_gene: TRBV3-1/TRBV3-2
abundance: NA
d_gene: TRBD2
j_gene: TRBJ2-7
CDR3nt: TGTGCCAGCAGCCAAGATGGGGCTAGCGGGAGGAGCGAGCAGTACTTC
CDR3aa: CASSQDGASGRSEQYF

v_gene: TRBV6-5
abundance: NA
d_gene: NA
j_gene: TRBJ2-1
CDR3nt: TGTGCCAGCAGTTACGGCCCCCAGGATTACAATGAGCAGTTCTTC
CDR3aa: CASSYGPQDYNEQFF

v_gene: TRBV29-1
abundance: NA
d_gene: NA
j_gene: TRBJ1-1
CDR3nt: TGCAGCGTTGAAGGAATGGGGGGCGCGAATACTGAAGCTTTCTTT
CDR3aa: CSVEGMGGANTEAFF

v_gene: TRBV7-2
abundance: NA
d_gene: NA
j_gene: TRBJ1-2
CDR3nt: TGTGCCAGCAGCTTAGCTGGTACTAACTATGGCTACACCTTC
CDR3aa: CASSLAGTNYGYTF

v_gene: TRBV29-1
abundance: NA
d_gene: TRBD1
j_gene: TRBJ2-1
CDR3nt: TGCAGCGTTGAAGATACGGGACAGGGAACCCGTAATGAGCAGTTCTTC
CDR3aa: CSVEDTGQGTRNEQFF

v_gene: TRBV6-6
abundance: NA
d_gene: TRBD2
j_gene: TRBJ2-4
CDR3nt: TGTGCCAGCAGATCACTAGCGGGAGGTGAAAACATTCAGTACTTC
CDR3aa: CASRSLAGGENIQYF

v_gene: TRBV18
abundance: NA
d_gene: TRBD1
j_gene: TRBJ2-7
CDR3nt: TGTGCCAGCTCACCGCGTCCGGGACAGGGAGCCTACGAGCAGTACTTC
CDR3aa: CASSPRPGQGAYEQYF

v_gene: TRBV9
abundance: NA
d_gene: NA
j_gene: TRBJ2-2
CDR3nt: TGTGCCAGCAGCGTAGGCGGGGAGCTGTTTTTT
CDR3aa: CASSVGGELFF

v_gene: TRBV24-1
abundance: NA
d_gene: TRBD2
j_gene: TRBJ2-1
CDR3nt: TGTGCCACCAGTGAGGCGGGAGGGTCAGATGAGCAGTTCTTC
CDR3aa: CATSEAGGSDEQFF

v_gene: TRBV3-1/TRBV3-2
abundance: NA
d_gene: TRBD1
j_gene: TRBJ1-4
CDR3nt: TGTGCCAGCAGTAGGGGGCTGGGGGAAAAACTGTTTTTT
CDR3aa: CASSRGLGEKLFF

v_gene: TRBV11-2
abundance: NA
d_gene: NA
j_gene: TRBJ2-7
CDR3nt: TGTGCCAGCAGCTTAGTAAACGGGGGTTACGAGCAGTACTTC
CDR3aa: CASSLVNGGYEQYF

v_gene: TRBV18
abundance: NA
d_gene: TRBD1
j_gene: TRBJ2-7
CDR3nt: TGTGCCAGCTCACCAGCGGGACAGGGGTCCCACGAGCAGTACTTC
CDR3aa: CASSPAGQGSHEQYF

v_gene: TRBV3-1/TRBV3-2
abundance: once
d_gene: NA
j_gene: TRBJ1-3
CDR3nt: TGTGCCAGCAGCCAGACAAGCTCTGGAAACACCATATATTTT
CDR3aa: CASSQTSSGNTIYF

v_gene: TRBV15
abundance: NA
d_gene: TRBD1
j_gene: TRBJ1-1
CDR3nt: TGTGCCACCACAGCGGGACAGGGGTTTTTGAACACTGAAGCTTTCTTT
CDR3aa: CATTAGQGFLNTEAFF

v_gene: TRBV5-1
abundance: NA
d_gene: TRBD1
j_gene: TRBJ1-2
CDR3nt: TGCGCCAGCAGCTTGGGGGCACAGGGGAACTATGGCTACACCTTC
CDR3aa: CASSLGAQGNYGYTF

v_gene: TRBV5-4
abundance: NA
d_gene: TRBD2
j_gene: TRBJ2-7
CDR3nt: TGTGCCAGCAGCTTGCCGGGACTAGCGGGAGTCGAGCAGTACTTC
CDR3aa: CASSLPGLAGVEQYF

v_gene: TRBV5-1
abundance: few
d_gene: NA
j_gene: TRBJ2-3
CDR3nt: TGCGCCAGCAGCTTCCAGTCAGATACGCAGTATTTT
CDR3aa: CASSFQSDTQYF

v_gene: TRBV9
abundance: NA
d_gene: NA
j_gene: TRBJ2-7
CDR3nt: TGTGCCAGCAGCGTAGGGGGGATGCAGGGTGAAGGCGAGCAGTACTTC
CDR3aa: CASSVGGMQGEGEQYF

v_gene: TRBV11-2
abundance: once
d_gene: TRBD1
j_gene: TRBJ2-1
CDR3nt: TGTGCCAGCAGCTTAAGGACAGGGGGGATAGTAAATGAGCAGTTCTTC
CDR3aa: CASSLRTGGIVNEQFF

v_gene: TRBV12-3/TRBV12-4
abundance: NA
d_gene: NA
j_gene: TRBJ1-2
CDR3nt: TGTGCCAGCAGTTTAGAGGGAGGGTATGGCTACACCTTC
CDR3aa: CASSLEGGYGYTF

v_gene: TRBV29-1
abundance: NA
d_gene: NA
j_gene: TRBJ2-1
CDR3nt: TGCAGCATAATGGAGGTAGTGTCCTACAATGAGCAGTTCTTC
CDR3aa: CSIMEVVSYNEQFF

v_gene: TRBV23-1
abundance: NA
d_gene: NA
j_gene: TRBJ2-2
CDR3nt: TGCGCCAGCAGTCACCTCCGGGACTCCGGCCTTCGCACCGGGGAGCTGTTTTTT
CDR3aa: CASSHLRDSGLRTGELFF

v_gene: TRBV7-9
abundance: NA
d_gene: NA
j_gene: TRBJ2-7
CDR3nt: TGTGCCAGCAGCTTAGTTTCGGGACGGTCCTACGAGCAGTACTTC
CDR3aa: CASSLVSGRSYEQYF

v_gene: TRBV15
abundance: few
d_gene: NA
j_gene: TRBJ1-5
CDR3nt: TGTGCCACCAGCAACAGGGAAACGCATCAGCCCCAGCATTTT
CDR3aa: CATSNRETHQPQHF

v_gene: TRBV5-5
abundance: NA
d_gene: NA
j_gene: TRBJ1-3
CDR3nt: TGTGCCAGCAGCTTTCTCTCGTGGGGAAACACCATATATTTT
CDR3aa: CASSFLSWGNTIYF

v_gene: TRBV30
abundance: NA
d_gene: TRBD2
j_gene: TRBJ2-1
CDR3nt: TGTGCCTGGATCTCTAGCGGGACTAGCGGTTACAATGAGCAGTTCTTC
CDR3aa: CAWISSGTSGYNEQFF

v_gene: TRBV5-1
abundance: NA
d_gene: NA
j_gene: TRBJ2-5
CDR3nt: TGCGCCAGCAGCTTAGGTCCCGTAGCCCAAGAGACCCAGTACTTC
CDR3aa: CASSLGPVAQETQYF

v_gene: TRBV29-1
abundance: NA
d_gene: TRBD2
j_gene: TRBJ2-3
CDR3nt: TGCACCATAAATGGTGGGAGGGGCACAGATACGCAGTATTTT
CDR3aa: CTINGGRGTDTQYF